The 18 T cell receptor beta chains reported below all come from one sample, sequenced in a study of T cell responses to AZD1222 COVID-19 vaccine. Assay used: immunoSEQ multiplex PCR; TCRdb lists only in-frame clones, some missing. This table has about 100,000 clones, about nine tenths appearing once. Source: peripheral blood, taken on day 0 of AZD1222 vaccination. Receptors were obtained from an adult in good health.

The V call is TRBV2, the J call TRBJ2-7; 7 nucleotides align to TRBD1. Germline trimming cut 7 bases from V and 3 bases from J; bases unmatched to any gene: 6. Germline V lookup: CDR1 SNHLY, CDR2 FYNNEI. The CDR3 covers 13 residues. CDR3 nucleotides: TGTGCCAGCATGCTCTCAGGGGGCTACGAGCAGTACTTC. As protein: CASMLSGGYEQYF. Drawing the rest from reference TRBV2 and TRBJ2-7, the complete variable domain is EPEVTQTPSHQVTQMGQEVILRCVPISNHLYFYWYRQILGQKVEFLVSFYNNEISEKSEIFDDQFSVERPDGSNFTLKIRSTKLEDSAMYFCASMLSGGYEQYFGPGTRLTVT.

The CDR3 nucleotides are TGTGCCAGCATCCCGGCAGAGGGTAGAGCAACTAATGAAAAACTGTTTTTT. This sequence encodes CASIPAEGRATNEKLFF. The V and J genes are TRBV28 and TRBJ1-4; D call uncertain. This CDR3 spans 17 amino acids. In germline, CDR1 is MDHEN, CDR2 SYDVKM. Trimming took off 7 bases at V and 0 bases at J, with 18 bases between the two ends.

The rearrangement joins TRBV15 to TRBJ2-4; 7 nucleotides align to TRBD2. There are 16 residues in the CDR3. Germline CDR1 LNHNV, CDR2 YYDKDF (reference sequence). The trim removed 3 bases at V and 0 bases at J, leaving 5 bases unmatched. The CDR3 DNA reads TGTGCCACCAGCAGTGGGAGGGCCGTAGCCAAAAACATTCAGTACTTC. Encoded protein: CATSSGRAVAKNIQYF.

The chain has TRBV7-2 and TRBJ1-5; D is uncertain. The CDR3 sequence is 15 residues long. Per germline, CDR1 SGHTA and CDR2 FQGNSA. Trimming removed 0 bases at V and 2 bases at J, with 8 bases between. The CDR3 DNA reads TGTGCCAGCAGCTTAGCTGGCGGGGGCAATCAGCCCCAGCATTTT. It encodes CASSLAGGGNQPQHF.

The chain employs TRBV19 and TRBJ1-2, with no clear D. Deletions cut 7 bases from V and 6 bases from J, with 6 bases between. This CDR3 contains 10 residues. Germline lookup yields CDR1 LNHDA and CDR2 SQIVND (reference sequence). In DNA, the CDR3 is TGTGCCAGTACGGGGAATGGCTACACCTTC. Its protein is CASTGNGYTF.

The CDR3 nucleotides read TGTGCCAGCATGGGACAGGGCTATAATTCACCCCTCCACTTT. It is translated as CASMGQGYNSPLHF. The J gene is TRBJ1-6, the V gene TRBV7-6; 9 bases agree with TRBD1. The J segment lost 3 bases and the V segment lost 7 bases, leaving 1 base of the junction unmatched. Germline assignment: CDR1 SGHVS and CDR2 FNYEAQ. The CDR3 sequence is 14 residues long. The full variable domain, in which reference TRBV7-6 and TRBJ1-6 provide the parts outside the CDR3, is GAGVSQSPRYKVTKRGQDVALRCDPISGHVSLYWYRQALGQGPEFLTYFNYEAQQDKSGLPNDRFSAERPEGSISTLTIQRTEQRDSAMYRCASMGQGYNSPLHFGNGTRLTVT.

This chain links TRBV5-4 with TRBJ2-1, with 10 nucleotides matching TRBD2. The CDR3 covers 15 residues. Germline V gene lookup returns CDR1 SGHNT and CDR2 YYREEE (reference sequence). V shed 4 bases, J shed 6 bases, and the junction held 7 bases outside the gene matches. In DNA, the CDR3 is TGTGCCAGCAGCACCCTAGCGGGAGCCTCCAATGAGCAGTTCTTC. Amino acid sequence: CASSTLAGASNEQFF. Combining the CDR3 with reference TRBV5-4 and TRBJ2-1 gives the whole variable domain ETGVTQSPTHLIKTRGQQVTLRCSSQSGHNTVSWYQQALGQGPQFIFQYYREEENGRGNFPPRFSGLQFPNYSSELNVNALELDDSALYLCASSTLAGASNEQFFGPGTRLTVL.

This clone has a count of ten or more. The gene calls are TRBV7-9 and TRBJ2-7; 8 nucleotides align to TRBD1. J was trimmed by 0 bases and V by 3 bases; bases with no gene match: 7. The length of the CDR3 is 16 residues. The germline V gene has CDR1 SEHNR and CDR2 FQNEAQ (reference sequence). CDR3 residues: CASSLERTGSSYEQYF. In DNA, the CDR3 is TGTGCCAGCAGCTTGGAGCGGACAGGGAGCTCCTACGAGCAGTACTTC. The full variable domain, with the rest looked up from reference TRBV7-9 and TRBJ2-7, is DTGVSQNPRHKITKRGQNVTFRCDPISEHNRLYWYRQTLGQGPEFLTYFQNEAQLEKSRLLSDRFSAERPKGSFSTLEIQRTEQGDSAMYLCASSLERTGSSYEQYFGPGTRLTVT.

The CDR3 region is CASSLRGQETQYF. Here the CDR3 DNA reads TGTGCCAGCAGCCTCAGGGGCCAAGAGACCCAGTACTTC. The chain combines TRBV9 with TRBJ2-5; weak D call: TRBD1 (6 bases). Looked up from germline, CDR1 is SGDLS and CDR2 is YYNGEE. Trimming shortened V by 4 bases and J by 1 base, and 8 bases separated the two germline ends. The CDR3 spans 13 residues.

V is TRBV5-6 and J is TRBJ1-1, with D possibly being TRBD1 (6 bases). This CDR3 is 11 amino acids long. Between the trimmed V and J ends, which lost 4 bases and 7 bases, there was a span of 8 bases. Per the germline V gene, CDR1 is SGHDT and CDR2 is YYEEEE. The CDR3 DNA reads as TGTGCCAGCAGCCAACAGGGTGAAGCTTTCTTT. Translated: CASSQQGEAFF.

The CDR3 here is CASSFRTGSSGNEQYF. DNA for the CDR3: TGTGCCAGCAGCTTCCGGACAGGGTCGTCGGGTAACGAGCAGTACTTC. The chain uses TRBV21-1 and TRBJ2-7; TRBD1 is the table's D call and was not checked against the DNA. TRBV21-1 has pseudogene status. The CDR3 is 16 residues long.

The rearrangement uses TRBV5-5 and TRBJ2-3; D not certain. CDR3 length: 12 residues. The germline V gene has CDR1 SGHKS and CDR2 YYEKEE (reference sequence). V was pared by 7 bases and J by 4 bases, with 10 bases between. This CDR3 is CASHKRADTQYF. DNA for the CDR3: TGTGCCAGCCATAAAAGGGCAGATACGCAGTATTTT.

CDR3 region: CASSFRYTSYEQYF. CDR3 in DNA: TGTGCCAGCAGTTTCAGGTATACCTCCTACGAGCAGTACTTC. V is TRBV27 and J is TRBJ2-7, with D unclear. V lost 3 bases, J lost 0 bases, and 9 bases lay in between. Germline CDR1 MNHEY, CDR2 SMNVEV (reference sequence). CDR3 size: 14 residues.

The V and J genes are TRBV9 and TRBJ2-7; 9 nucleotides agree with TRBD2. The CDR3 sequence is 16 residues long. V was pared by 4 bases and J by 1 base, with 9 bases of the junction left unmatched. Germline V gene sequence: CDR1 SGDLS, CDR2 YYNGEE. CDR3 residues: CASSPQLAGLSYEQYF. The CDR3 DNA reads TGTGCCAGCAGCCCCCAACTAGCGGGCCTTTCCTACGAGCAGTACTTC.

The V call is TRBV6-1, the J call TRBJ1-5; weak D call: TRBD1 (6 bases). Trimming took 3 bases from V and 8 from J, leaving 11 bases between them. From germline, CDR1 is MNHNS and CDR2 SASEGT. The CDR3 totals 13 residues. The DNA for the CDR3 is TGTGCCAGCAGTGACACAGGGACCGAGCCCCAGCATTTT. Its protein product is CASSDTGTEPQHF.

The V and J genes are TRBV14 and TRBJ2-1; D gene unclear. This CDR3 is built from 13 residues. CDR1 is SGHDN, CDR2 FVKESK, per germline. V was shortened by 0 bases and J by 13 bases, with 13 bases between the two germline ends. The CDR3 nucleotides read TGTGCCAGCAGCCAAGATTTTATTAGTAGTCAGTTCTTC. This translates into CASSQDFISSQFF. Full variable domain (missing parts from reference TRBV14 and TRBJ2-1): EAGVTQFPSHSVIEKGQTVTLRCDPISGHDNLYWYRRVMGKEIKFLLHFVKESKQDESGMPNNRFLAERTGGTYSTLKVQPAELEDSGVYFCASSQDFISSQFFGPGTRLTVL.

The V call is TRBV29-1, the J call TRBJ2-7, with 7 bases fitting TRBD1. Germline V gives CDR1 SQVTM, CDR2 ANQGSEA. V lost 7 bases, J lost 5 bases, and 8 bases stayed unmatched. The CDR3 is 12 residues long. CDR3 residues: CSAQTGSNEQYF. The CDR3 DNA sequence: TGCAGCGCCCAGACAGGGTCAAACGAGCAGTACTTC.

This sequence joins TRBV4-2 and TRBJ2-3; 10 bases are a match to TRBD2. Germline CDR1 is LGHNA and CDR2 is YNFKEQ. The CDR3 loop spans 15 amino acids. With V trimmed by 3 bases and J by 0 bases, 0 bases remained unmatched. CDR3 in DNA: TGTGCCAGCAGCCAGACTAGCGGGAGCACAGATACGCAGTATTTT. Protein product: CASSQTSGSTDTQYF.